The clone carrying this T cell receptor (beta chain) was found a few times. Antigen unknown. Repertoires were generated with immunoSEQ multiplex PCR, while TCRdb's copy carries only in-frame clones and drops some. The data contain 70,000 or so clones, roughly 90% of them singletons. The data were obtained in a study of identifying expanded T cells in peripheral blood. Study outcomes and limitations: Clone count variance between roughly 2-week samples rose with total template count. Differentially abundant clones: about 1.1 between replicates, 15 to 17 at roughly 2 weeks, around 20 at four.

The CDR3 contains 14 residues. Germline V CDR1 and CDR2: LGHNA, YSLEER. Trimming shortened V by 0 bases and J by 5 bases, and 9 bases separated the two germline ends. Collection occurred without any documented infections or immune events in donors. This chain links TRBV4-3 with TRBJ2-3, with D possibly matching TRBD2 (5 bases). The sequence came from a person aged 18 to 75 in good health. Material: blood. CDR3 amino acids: CASSQEWAGDTQYF. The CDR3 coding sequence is TGCGCCAGCAGCCAAGAATGGGCGGGAGATACGCAGTATTTT.